Listed here are 15 T cell receptor beta chains from one sample, sequenced in a study of response to subunit inactivated influenza vaccine. MiXCR was run by TCRdb on the RT-PCR reads, yielding one entry per CDR3 protein. Of roughly 550,000 distinct CDR3 sequences detected, roughly 25% appear once; the ten largest clones hold around 2.8%. The same sample was also studied in work on T cells expressing NK-cell markers. As reported in that work: 5'RACE template switching built TCR beta cDNA with unique molecular identifiers.

The sequencing used CD4+ T cells sorted from PBMCs, collected less than 13 days after vaccination. The source is a man in his fifties who received an inactivated influenza vaccine.

V usage is TRBV29-1 and J usage is TRBJ2-2; D may be TRBD1 (6 bases). The germline V and J ends were trimmed by 7 bases and 4 bases, with 10 bases remaining between them. Germline V gene data show CDR1 as SQVTM and CDR2 as ANQGSEA. The CDR3 is 12 residues long. CDR3 nucleotides: TGCAGCGCAGGCAGGGGCACCGGGGAGCTGTTTTTT. Amino acid sequence: CSAGRGTGELFF.

The chain couples TRBV28 to TRBJ1-5; D gene ambiguous. This CDR3 is 15 amino acids long. CDR1 is MDHEN and CDR2 is SYDVKM in the germline V gene. Trimming cost V 3 bases and J 5 bases, with 14 bases left between them. In DNA, the CDR3 is TGTGCCAGCAGTTTCCCAACGGGAGGGTATCAGCCCCAGCATTTT. This sequence encodes CASSFPTGGYQPQHF.

V and J are TRBV11-1 and TRBJ2-1, with 10 bases identical to TRBD2. V shed 1 base and J 3 bases; nucleotides not matched to a gene: 12. CDR3 length equals 19 residues. Germline-derived CDR1 and CDR2 are SGHAT and FQDESV (reference sequence). The CDR3 DNA reads as TGTGCCAGCAGCTTAGGAGGGGGGCTAGCGGGAGTTCGCTACAATGAGCAGTTCTTC. Translated, it gives CASSLGGGLAGVRYNEQFF.

The genes are TRBV3-1 and TRBJ2-1, with a possible D match to TRBD2 (6 bases). Trimming left V 0 bases short and J 9 bases short, with 9 bases between. CDR3 length: 13 residues. Germline-derived CDR1 and CDR2 are LGHDT and YNNKEL (reference sequence). This chain's CDR3 is CASSQDGGSEQFF. Here the CDR3 DNA reads TGTGCCAGCAGCCAAGATGGGGGGAGTGAGCAGTTCTTC.

A few counts support this clonotype. The gene calls are TRBV5-1 and TRBJ2-3; D uncertain. CDR1 is SGHRS, CDR2 YFSETQ, per germline. The CDR3 sequence is 13 residues long. V lost 5 bases and J lost 2, with 9 bases in between. The CDR3 loop reads CASSTPYTDTQYF. The CDR3 DNA reads as TGCGCCAGCAGTACCCCTTACACAGATACGCAGTATTTT.

Only one count was recorded for this clonotype. The chain employs TRBV5-1 and TRBJ2-7; 10 bases are shared with TRBD2. This CDR3 is 14 amino acids long. The germline V gene has CDR1 SGHRS and CDR2 YFSETQ. J gave up 2 bases and V 4 bases, and 3 bases lay outside the gene matches. The CDR3 nucleotides are TGCGCCAGCAGCATTACTAGCGGGACCTACGAGCAGTACTTC. It translates to CASSITSGTYEQYF.

Many counts were recorded for this clonotype. The CDR3 loop is CASSLSPGGTYEQYF. DNA of the CDR3: TGTGCCAGCAGCTTATCGCCGGGAGGGACTTACGAGCAGTACTTC. The genes are TRBV7-2 and TRBJ2-7, with 8 bases identical to TRBD2. The length of the CDR3 is 15 residues. Germline V gene data show CDR1 as SGHTA and CDR2 as FQGNSA. J lost 4 bases, V lost 2 bases, and 7 bases had no gene match.

For this clonotype: At one end the junction does not follow the germline gene, possibly because of a read error. The J gene is TRBJ2-1, the V gene TRBV28; TRBD2 matches at 10 bases. The CDR3 length is 17 residues. Germline CDR1 MDHEN, CDR2 SYDVKM. In DNA, the CDR3 is TGTGCCAGCAGTACCGGGACTAGCGTAGTCTCCCACAATGAGCAGTTCTTC. Translation: CASSTGTSVVSHNEQFF. Full variable domain (rest looked up from reference TRBV28 and TRBJ2-1): DVKVTQSSRYLVKRTGEKVFLECVQDMDHENMFWYRQDPGLGLRLIYFSYDVKMKEKGDIPEGYSVSREKKERFSLILESASTNQTSMYLCASSTGTSVVSHNEQFFGPGTRLTVL.

This rearrangement joins TRBV7-2 to TRBJ2-5; 7 positions match TRBD2. This CDR3 has 15 amino acids. Germline assignment: CDR1 SGHTA and CDR2 FQGNSA. The V and J ends lost 5 bases and 4 bases, in that order; junction bases with no gene match: 10. The CDR3 region has the DNA TGTGCCAGCAGCCGAGCAACTAGCGTGCGAGAGACCCAGTACTTC. This gives the protein CASSRATSVRETQYF.

This clonotype was counted at least ten times. This chain joins TRBV3-1 and TRBJ1-6; possible D gene TRBD1, 5 bases. CDR3 size: 15 residues. Germline assignment: CDR1 LGHDT and CDR2 YNNKEL (reference sequence). V gave up 6 bases and J gave up 7 bases, with 16 bases separating them. This chain's CDR3 is CASSSIRDGNSPLHF. Written as DNA, the CDR3 is TGTGCCAGCAGTTCAATACGGGACGGAAATTCACCCCTCCACTTT.

This clonotype was recorded many times. This sequence joins TRBV18 and TRBJ1-2, with 9 bases matching TRBD1. V gave up 5 bases and J gave up 7 bases; unmatched junction bases: 11. CDR1 and CDR2 from the germline V gene are KGHSH and LQKENI. This CDR3 comprises 15 residues. The CDR3 sequence: CASSGRDRAGTGYTF. The CDR3 region has the DNA TGTGCCAGCTCAGGGCGGGACAGGGCCGGGACTGGCTACACCTTC.

V usage is TRBV24-1 and J usage is TRBJ2-7, with D perhaps TRBD1 (5 bases). This CDR3 has 11 residues. Germline V gene lookup returns CDR1 KGHDR and CDR2 SFDVKD. V was pared by 10 bases and J by 6 bases, with 12 bases between. Here the CDR3 reads CATGQGFEQYF. The CDR3 DNA is TGTGCCACGGGCCAGGGTTTCGAGCAGTACTTC.

The chain links TRBV3-1 to TRBJ1-1; TRBD1 might be the D (5 bases). The CDR3 loop spans 14 amino acids. Germline V gene data show CDR1 as LGHDT and CDR2 as YNNKEL (reference sequence). The germline V and J ends were trimmed by 1 base and 10 bases, with 16 bases remaining between them. The CDR3 region has the DNA TGTGCCAGCAGCCAAGGGAGGGGCGGTCGTCGAGCTTTCTTT. Translation: CASSQGRGGRRAFF.

The rearrangement joins TRBV20-1 to TRBJ2-1, with 7 positions matching TRBD2. Trimming at V came to 4 bases and at J to 1 base, leaving 7 bases not matched to a gene. The CDR3 is made up of 15 amino acids. Germline lookup yields CDR1 DFQATT and CDR2 SNEGSKA (reference sequence). This chain's CDR3 is CSAKPAAGSYNEQFF. In DNA form, the CDR3 reads TGCAGTGCTAAACCCGCAGCGGGATCCTACAATGAGCAGTTCTTC.

The sample holds a few counts of this clonotype. The chain links TRBV6-1 to TRBJ1-1; a weak D match, TRBD1 (6 bases). Trimming cost V 5 bases and J 2 bases, with 9 bases left between them. The germline V gene encodes CDR1 MNHNS and CDR2 SASEGT. This CDR3 has 13 amino acids. CDR3 in DNA: TGTGCCAGCAGTACGGGACAAAACACTGAAGCTTTCTTT. Protein product: CASSTGQNTEAFF.